These 11 T cell receptor beta chains came from one sample sequenced in a study of cytomegalovirus exposure and HLA in healthy donors. PCR employed 60 Vbeta and 13 Jbeta primers. Sequencing was performed with immunoSEQ multiplex PCR; in TCRdb, only in-frame clones are kept and a portion is missing. The repertoire holds about 160,000 clones, 80% seen once, with around 6.6% in the top ten. Material: PBMCs. Every receptor here comes from a male donor in good health and CMV-seropositive.

This chain uses TRBV4-2 with TRBJ2-7; 9 bases map to TRBD1. V shed 0 bases, J shed 2 bases, and the junction held 5 bases outside the gene matches. This CDR3 contains 16 residues. CDR1 is LGHNA, CDR2 YNFKEQ, per germline. Here the CDR3 reads CASSQEGTGPAYEQYF. The CDR3 DNA sequence: TGTGCCAGCAGCCAAGAAGGGACAGGGCCCGCCTACGAGCAGTACTTC.

This clone was counted a single time. V is TRBV9 and J is TRBJ2-3, with D perhaps matching TRBD2 (6 bases). The germline V gene has CDR1 SGDLS and CDR2 YYNGEE. The CDR3 loop spans 15 amino acids. The V and J ends lost 1 base and 2 bases respectively, with 11 bases between them. CDR3 region: CASSVMEGNTDTQYF. The CDR3 region has the DNA TGTGCCAGCAGCGTAATGGAGGGAAACACAGATACGCAGTATTTT.

V and J are TRBV29-1 and TRBJ1-1; tentative D call: TRBD1 (5 bases). The germline V gene has CDR1 SQVTM and CDR2 ANQGSEA. V was trimmed by 5 bases and J by 1 base, leaving 17 bases between them. CDR3 length: 15 amino acids. The CDR3 spells CSVQTWAGQNTEAFF. The DNA of the CDR3 is TGCAGCGTTCAAACATGGGCGGGGCAGAACACTGAAGCTTTCTTT.

Concerning this clone: One end of the junction varies from germline; a read error may be responsible. CDR3 region: CASSLGAGQGWNEQFF. The CDR3 nucleotides are TGTGCTAGCAGCTTAGGGGCGGGACAGGGTTGGAATGAGCAGTTCTTC. This chain joins TRBV7-7 and TRBJ2-1; TRBD1 agrees at 9 bases. The germline CDR1 and CDR2 sequences are SSHAT and FNYEAQ (reference sequence). This CDR3 has 16 amino acids.

The chain has TRBV29-1 and TRBJ1-5; TRBD1 aligns across 7 bases. The CDR3 covers 12 residues. J lost 7 bases, V lost 6 bases, and 6 bases had no gene match. In germline, CDR1 is SQVTM, CDR2 ANQGSEA. In nucleotides, the CDR3 is TGCAGCGTCAACACAGGGGACCAGCCCCAGCATTTT. Translation: CSVNTGDQPQHF.

The chain links TRBV9 to TRBJ1-1; D is unresolved. V was pared by 0 bases and J by 6 bases, with 18 bases between. Germline lookup yields CDR1 SGDLS and CDR2 YYNGEE. The CDR3 is 16 residues long. The CDR3 DNA reads as TGTGCCAGCAGCGTAGGGGCAGTTAGAGGGTCACCTGAAGCTTTCTTT. This codes for CASSVGAVRGSPEAFF.

The rearrangement links TRBV7-9 to TRBJ2-2, with D possibly being TRBD1 (5 bases). The V and J ends lost 2 bases and 1 base respectively, with 5 bases between them. The CDR3 spans 14 residues. Germline values: CDR1 SEHNR, CDR2 FQNEAQ (reference sequence). The DNA for the CDR3 is TGTGCCAGCAGCTTAACAGGGAACACCGGGGAGCTGTTTTTT. Translation: CASSLTGNTGELFF.

This sequence joins TRBV11-1 and TRBJ2-3; 9 bases agree with TRBD2. Trimming removed 2 bases from V and 3 bases from J; junction bases left unmatched: 3. Per germline, CDR1 SGHAT and CDR2 FQDESV (reference sequence). The CDR3 extends over 15 amino acids. The CDR3 loop reads CASSLRREGTDTQYF. DNA for the CDR3: TGTGCCAGCAGCTTACGGCGGGAGGGGACAGATACGCAGTATTTT.

The J gene is TRBJ2-7, the V gene TRBV5-4; the D gene is possibly TRBD2 (6 bases). Trimming shortened V by 4 bases and J by 1 base, and 9 bases separated the two germline ends. The CDR3 totals 13 residues. Germline lookup yields CDR1 SGHNT and CDR2 YYREEE (reference sequence). Here the CDR3 reads CASSISGSYEQYF. The CDR3 region has the DNA TGTGCCAGCAGCATTAGCGGTTCCTACGAGCAGTACTTC.

This chain joins TRBV11-3 and TRBJ2-5; D is perhaps TRBD2 (5 bases). Germline V lookup: CDR1 SGHNT, CDR2 YENEEA. This CDR3 spans 15 amino acids. V was cut by 5 bases and J by 5 bases, with 18 bases left in between. DNA of the CDR3: TGTGCCAGCAGCATACGGAGATTCGGGGTCGAGACCCAGTACTTC. Encoded protein: CASSIRRFGVETQYF.

This chain links TRBV10-3 with TRBJ2-1; 7 bases match TRBD1. V dropped 7 bases and J dropped 0; count of bases not matched to a gene: 9. CDR1 is ENHRY, CDR2 SYGVKD, per germline. This CDR3 spans 16 amino acids. CDR3 sequence: CAITEKGASSYNEQFF. The CDR3 region has the DNA TGTGCCATCACCGAGAAGGGGGCTAGCTCCTACAATGAGCAGTTCTTC.